This T cell receptor beta chain was sequenced during a study of blood T cells in healthy people across ages. Alongside a J-beta primer mix, a sample-barcoded 5' primer served in a second PCR lasting roughly 6 to 12 cycles. TCRdb reanalysed the 5' RACE reads using MiXCR and keeps one entry per CDR3 protein. Of about 580,000 distinct CDR3 sequences in the sample, 47% were seen once. Germline V gives CDR1 DFQATT, CDR2 SNEGSKA (reference sequence). This CDR3 has 14 residues. This clonotype showed up just a few times. What it binds is unknown. Study-wide findings and caveats: Diversity was estimated from one million T cells, and these estimates were considered underestimates. Possibly, changes in expanded clonotypes were confounded because donor CMV status was unknown. Unsorted PBMCs ruled out conclusive naive versus antigen-experienced comparison.

This rearrangement joins TRBV20-1 to TRBJ2-4, with 7 bases fitting TRBD2. The J call may be incorrect, as the DNA end agrees better with TRBJ2-7. This clonotype was obtained from an elderly man in good health. Sequences were obtained from blood. The DNA of the CDR3 is TGCAGTGCTAGAGATCTCGGGCGGGGGAACGAGCAGTACTTC. Protein product: CSARDLGRGNEQYF.